This T cell receptor (beta chain) was sequenced in a study of shared clonotypes between healthy human individuals (dated by TCRdb to the early 2020s). Describing the broader study: A few men and two women, aged 18 to 49 years, made up the cohort. Libraries were prepared and TCR repertoires were sequenced by different laboratories using diverse techniques, in order to increase sequencing depth and limit assay-specific biases. For each donor, CD4 naive and CD4 memory were each run on three plates, CD8 naive on two plates, and CD8 memory on one plate. The study deeply sequenced blood TCR repertoires of about 5 healthy adults to estimate repertoire size and the extent of clonotype sharing between individuals. Between about 0.94 and 8.9 billion PBMCs per donor were obtained by leukapheresis. General conclusions and limits of the study: Rarefaction of sorted-subset datasets indicated incomplete sequencing despite the large sequencing depth. Based on pairwise subsampling, the degree of clonotype sharing among donors was expected to be affected by sequencing depth. Clonotypes shared by all four sorted-subset donors showed higher generation probabilities than non-shared clonotypes. The genetic and exposure-history diversity represented was limited by the small number of donors. About 5% of naive CD4, 3.5% of naive CD8, 2% to 2.5% of memory CD4, and 0.35% to 0.4% of memory CD8 clonotypes were shared across several donors. Sampling was restricted to blood, and TCR repertoires in tissues likely differ from the TCR repertoires found in blood. Naive subsets generally had larger estimated clonotype richness than memory subsets did.

Points on this clone: Its binding antigen is unknown. No quality values exist for individual bases; no much larger clone is one base distant.

Healthy HIV-negative adults with no recently reported acute infections or vaccinations were included as donors. All donors were Caucasian adults living in Nashville, Tennessee, USA. CD4+ T cells were enriched through magnetic negative selection, after which naive cells were positively selected on CD45RA and the remaining negative fraction served as the memory subset. After blood collection by leukapheresis, PBMCs were isolated using Ficoll-Histopaque density gradient centrifugation and then cryopreserved in the vapor phase of liquid nitrogen. Analytical flow cytometry was used to check the purity and quantity of each magnetically sorted T cell population. Genomic DNA was isolated from each sorted fraction and quantified by UV absorbance on a Nanodrop 2000c. CDR3 length: 14 amino acids, cysteine to phenylalanine. Kept here is only the CDR3 DNA, which spans 42 bases and is read in frame from base 1. For this chain, trimming is 3 bases at the V end and 2 bases at the J end, and the number of junction bases without a gene match is 1. The germline V gene yields SGHAT for CDR1 and FQNNGV for CDR2.

TCR CDR3 regions were amplified from genomic DNA by multiplex PCR using the deep immunoSEQ assay. Genomic DNA extracted from each cell subset was distributed evenly over all wells of several immunoSEQ 96-well plates, and each plate served as one replicate. For sorted subsets, about 0.2 ug genomic DNA, equal to 25,000 to 35,000 T cell genomes, was loaded into each replicate PCR. Purified libraries were quantified with a Qubit 3.0 fluorometer, sized on a Bioanalyzer 2100, and re-quantified with the KAPA Library Quantification kit. Each immunoSEQ 96-well plate was sequenced on its own single-read 150-cycle Illumina NextSeq 550 flow cell. For the original study's pipeline: Because only junctional sequences without quality scores were contained in the immunoSEQ output, filtering matching that applied to full-length reads could not be performed. Sequences were annotated with PyIR, a Python wrapper for IgBLAST v1.9, using IMGT germline references to assign V/J genes and CDR3. Any read was removed if the V/J assignment was weak (E-value above 1e-6), the CDR3 was missing, or the read contained stop codons, out-of-frame junctions, or ambiguous translated residues. V3J clonotypes were defined as sequences sharing an identical inferred V gene, J gene, and CDR3 amino acid sequence. Percentage overlap between repertoires was computed as shared unique clonotypes divided by the size of the smaller repertoire. Three approaches were used to assess repertoire richness: RTK rarefaction, the Chao1 estimator, and Recon v2.1 estimates of unobserved clonotypes. Generation probabilities were computed with OLGA for all TCRbeta clonotypes obtained by the gDNA method from four donors. TCRdb obtained this table from immuneACCESS and retained in-frame rearrangements with V and J assigned. These tables miss some clones; where compared with another copy, unresolved V genes account for less than half of the shortfall, and the remainder is unexplained. Clone size and V and J calls were adopted from that table, with D and trimming inferred from the DNA. The sample data list around 1 million clones, and roughly 72% of these were observed just once. The top ten constitute about 1.5% of the sample.

The TCR comes from a man aged 18 to 35 in good health. Material: memory CD4+ T cells sorted from blood. What this sample's cell subset or site label stands for: CD45RA-negative fraction. Recombination connected TRBV11-2 to TRBJ2-3; the central 8 bases match TRBD2. The DNA reads TGTGCCAGCAGCTTCGGGGGGGTCACAGATACGCAGTATTTT. Its protein reads: CASSFGGVTDTQYF.